These T cell receptor beta chains were read from a single sample in a study of CD8 T cells in Susac syndrome. TCRdb used MiXCR to reprocess the immunoSEQ multiplex PCR reads, holding one entry per CDR3 protein. The repertoire consists of fewer than 200,000 distinct CDR3 sequences, with over 85% occurring once and the leading ten covering 0.1%. The source material was CD4+ T cells from PBMCs. The receptors shown here come from a human donor in good health. The CDR3 runs from the conserved cysteine through the conserved F or W. The order of the fields is D gene, V gene, clone size, J gene, CDR3 protein, CDR3 DNA. D genes are given only for firm matches. For some rows the clone size is stated as once, few or many, or as a class when expanded; others skip it.

D: TRBD1; V: TRBV12-3/TRBV12-4; size: -; J: TRBJ1-2; CDR3: CASSPGQGQYGYTF; DNA: TGTGCCAGCAGTCCCGGACAGGGGCAGTATGGCTACACCTTC
D: -; V: TRBV29-1; size: -; J: TRBJ2-3; CDR3: CSGSIDTQYF; DNA: TGCAGCGGTAGCATTGATACGCAGTATTTT
D: -; V: TRBV30; size: -; J: TRBJ1-5; CDR3: CAWMARVGQGNQPQHF; DNA: TGTGCCTGGATGGCCAGGGTAGGCCAAGGCAATCAGCCCCAGCATTTT
D: TRBD2; V: TRBV5-1; size: -; J: TRBJ2-1; CDR3: CAGSGGPSGEQFF; DNA: TGCGCCGGCTCGGGAGGTCCGAGTGGGGAGCAGTTCTTC
D: -; V: TRBV10-3; size: -; J: TRBJ2-3; CDR3: CAIKPGPRIADTQYF; DNA: TGTGCCATCAAACCGGGACCCCGTATTGCGGATACGCAGTATTTT
D: TRBD2; V: TRBV7-2; size: -; J: TRBJ2-5; CDR3: CASSPGTSSLGTQYF; DNA: TGTGCCAGCAGCCCGGGGACTAGCTCGTTGGGGACCCAGTACTTC
D: -; V: TRBV28; size: -; J: TRBJ1-3; CDR3: CASSFGGVENTIYF; DNA: TGTGCCAGCAGTTTCGGGGGCGTAGAAAACACCATATATTTT
D: TRBD1; V: TRBV6-5; size: -; J: TRBJ1-1; CDR3: CASSYGMGQGVNTEAFF; DNA: TGTGCCAGCAGTTACGGAATGGGACAGGGGGTGAACACTGAAGCTTTCTTT
D: -; V: TRBV7-9; size: once; J: TRBJ2-3; CDR3: CASSLGDALRGTDTQYF; DNA: TGTGCCAGCAGCCTCGGGGACGCCCTGAGGGGCACAGATACGCAGTATTTT
D: -; V: TRBV6-1; size: few; J: TRBJ2-3; CDR3: CASSERGLGIDTQYF; DNA: TGTGCCAGCAGTGAGCGGGGGCTGGGTATAGATACGCAGTATTTT
D: -; V: TRBV5-1; size: -; J: TRBJ2-7; CDR3: CASSLEGNEQYF; DNA: TGCGCCAGCAGCTTGGAAGGGAACGAGCAGTACTTC
D: -; V: TRBV7-9; size: -; J: TRBJ2-2; CDR3: CASSREVGELFF; DNA: TGTGCCAGCAGCCGTGAGGTCGGGGAGCTGTTTTTT
D: -; V: TRBV27; size: -; J: TRBJ2-6; CDR3: CASSLEGLTVSGANVLTF; DNA: TGTGCCAGCAGTTTAGAGGGGTTGACCGTCTCTGGGGCCAACGTCCTGACTTTC
D: -; V: TRBV7-2; size: -; J: TRBJ1-5; CDR3: CASSVIPYSNQPQHF; DNA: TGTGCCAGCAGCGTCATTCCCTATAGCAATCAGCCCCAGCATTTT
D: TRBD2; V: TRBV4-1; size: once; J: TRBJ2-1; CDR3: CASSQEGGSGGPHEQFF; DNA: TGCGCCAGCAGCCAAGAGGGCGGTAGCGGGGGGCCCCATGAGCAGTTCTTC
D: -; V: TRBV12-3/TRBV12-4; size: -; J: TRBJ1-2; CDR3: CASTSRGGAMYGYTF; DNA: TGTGCCAGCACTTCTCGCGGCGGGGCAATGTATGGCTACACCTTC
D: -; V: TRBV6-1; size: -; J: TRBJ1-1; CDR3: CASSPQGVNPGTEAFF; DNA: TGTGCCAGCAGTCCGCAGGGAGTCAACCCCGGCACTGAAGCTTTCTTT
D: -; V: TRBV7-3; size: once; J: TRBJ2-2; CDR3: CASSLMSLAPNTGELFF; DNA: TGTGCCAGCAGCTTAATGAGCCTAGCACCGAACACCGGGGAGCTGTTTTTT
D: -; V: TRBV19; size: -; J: TRBJ1-6; CDR3: CASNTGHLDRSPLHF; DNA: TGTGCCAGTAATACGGGACACCTCGACAGATCACCCCTCCACTTT
D: TRBD1; V: TRBV7-2; size: -; J: TRBJ1-6; CDR3: CASSSKTGTGRSPLHF; DNA: TGTGCCAGCAGCTCGAAGACCGGGACAGGGCGATCACCCCTCCACTTT
D: -; V: TRBV5-1; size: -; J: TRBJ1-4; CDR3: CASSARRQLNEKLFF; DNA: TGCGCCAGCAGCGCCAGAAGACAGTTGAATGAAAAACTGTTTTTT
D: -; V: TRBV27; size: once; J: TRBJ1-3; CDR3: CASSLSSQNAGNTIYF; DNA: TGTGCCAGCAGTTTATCGTCCCAAAACGCTGGAAACACCATATATTTT
D: TRBD2; V: TRBV6-5; size: -; J: TRBJ2-1; CDR3: CASRVSGSDYNEQFF; DNA: TGTGCCAGCAGAGTTAGCGGGAGCGACTACAATGAGCAGTTCTTC
D: -; V: TRBV11-2; size: -; J: TRBJ2-2; CDR3: CASSLDRDSFGGDTGELFF; DNA: TGTGCCAGCAGCTTAGACAGGGACAGCTTCGGAGGGGACACCGGGGAGCTGTTTTTT
D: TRBD1; V: TRBV7-2; size: once; J: TRBJ2-6; CDR3: CASSLRDRESSGANVLTF; DNA: TGTGCCAGCAGCTTAAGGGACAGGGAAAGCTCTGGGGCCAACGTCCTGACTTTC
D: -; V: TRBV3-1; size: -; J: TRBJ1-2; CDR3: CASSLRVNYGYTF; DNA: TGTGCCAGCAGCCTCAGGGTGAACTATGGCTACACCTTC
D: TRBD1; V: TRBV19; size: -; J: TRBJ2-5; CDR3: CASTRTGFQETQYF; DNA: TGTGCCAGTACAAGGACAGGGTTCCAAGAGACCCAGTACTTC
D: -; V: TRBV18; size: -; J: TRBJ1-1; CDR3: CASSPGGYEAFF; DNA: TGTGCCAGCTCACCCGGCGGGTATGAAGCTTTCTTT
D: -; V: TRBV2; size: -; J: TRBJ2-5; CDR3: CASRPKGWQETQYF; DNA: TGTGCCAGCAGACCTAAGGGCTGGCAAGAGACCCAGTACTTC
D: TRBD2; V: TRBV4-3; size: -; J: TRBJ2-1; CDR3: CASSQEFSSGGEQFF; DNA: TGCGCCAGCAGCCAAGAATTTTCTAGCGGCGGTGAGCAGTTCTTC
D: -; V: TRBV20-1; size: -; J: TRBJ2-5; CDR3: CSASTGRETQYF; DNA: TGCAGTGCTAGTACGGGTCGGGAGACCCAGTACTTC
D: -; V: TRBV7-3; size: -; J: TRBJ1-1; CDR3: CASSLGGQTEAFF; DNA: TGTGCCAGCAGCTTAGGAGGACAGACTGAAGCTTTCTTT
D: -; V: TRBV12-3/TRBV12-4; size: -; J: TRBJ2-1; CDR3: CASSFQGKASYNEQFF; DNA: TGTGCCAGCAGTTTCCAGGGGAAAGCCTCCTACAATGAGCAGTTCTTC
D: -; V: TRBV29-1; size: -; J: TRBJ2-3; CDR3: CSVEILKGQYF; DNA: TGCAGCGTTGAGATCCTCAAGGGGCAGTATTTT
D: -; V: TRBV7-9; size: -; J: TRBJ2-2; CDR3: CASSLITGRGAGELFF; DNA: TGTGCCAGCAGCTTGATCACAGGGAGAGGGGCCGGGGAGCTGTTTTTT
D: -; V: TRBV6-5; size: -; J: TRBJ1-5; CDR3: CASSKWVNQPQHF; DNA: TGTGCCAGCTCGAAGTGGGTGAACCAGCCCCAGCATTTT
D: TRBD1; V: TRBV27; size: once; J: TRBJ2-6; CDR3: CASSGQGKSGANVLTF; DNA: TGTGCCAGCTCGGGACAGGGTAAATCTGGGGCCAACGTCCTGACTTTC
D: TRBD1; V: TRBV2; size: -; J: TRBJ2-1; CDR3: CASRSGTGGFNEQFF; DNA: TGTGCCAGCAGGTCCGGGACAGGGGGCTTCAATGAGCAGTTCTTC
D: TRBD1; V: TRBV7-2; size: -; J: TRBJ1-2; CDR3: CASSLSGTGAAPF; DNA: TGTGCCAGCAGCTTGTCCGGGACAGGGGCCGCTCCCTTC
D: TRBD1; V: TRBV20-1; size: -; J: TRBJ1-4; CDR3: CSAGTGSEKLFF; DNA: TGCAGTGCCGGGACAGGGAGTGAAAAACTGTTTTTT
D: -; V: TRBV13; size: -; J: TRBJ2-5; CDR3: CASSQLRETQYF; DNA: TGTGCCAGCAGCCAATTAAGGGAGACCCAGTACTTC
D: -; V: TRBV11-1; size: once; J: TRBJ2-5; CDR3: CASSPEWGRGHETQYF; DNA: TGTGCCAGCAGCCCCGAGTGGGGAAGGGGCCATGAGACCCAGTACTTC
D: -; V: TRBV20-1; size: -; J: TRBJ1-2; CDR3: CSARPGPSGNTF; DNA: TGCAGTGCTAGACCAGGGCCCAGCGGTAACACCTTC
D: TRBD1; V: TRBV29-1; size: -; J: TRBJ2-3; CDR3: CSVDVLGQSTDTQYF; DNA: TGCAGCGTGGATGTGTTGGGACAGTCCACAGATACGCAGTATTTT
D: -; V: TRBV12-3/TRBV12-4; size: -; J: TRBJ1-4; CDR3: CASSLGARWEF; DNA: TGTGCCAGCAGTTTGGGGGCCCGGTGGGAATTT
D: -; V: TRBV6-5; size: -; J: TRBJ2-7; CDR3: CASSYNWGISYEQYF; DNA: TGTGCCAGCAGTTACAATTGGGGTATCTCCTACGAGCAGTACTTC
D: -; V: TRBV6-2/TRBV6-3; size: -; J: TRBJ1-1; CDR3: CASTRVLGEAFF; DNA: TGTGCCAGCACCCGTGTCCTGGGGGAAGCTTTCTTT
D: -; V: TRBV5-6; size: -; J: TRBJ1-4; CDR3: CASSLSFREKLFF; DNA: TGTGCCAGCAGCTTGTCGTTTCGTGAAAAACTGTTTTTT
D: -; V: TRBV4-2; size: -; J: TRBJ2-2; CDR3: CASSHPGPQTGELFF; DNA: TGTGCCAGCAGCCACCCGGGACCACAGACCGGGGAGCTGTTTTTT
D: -; V: TRBV3-1; size: -; J: TRBJ1-2; CDR3: CASSQGLVNYGYTF; DNA: TGTGCCAGCAGCCAAGGACTGGTTAACTATGGCTACACCTTC